The subject of this entry is one T cell receptor beta chain. The V end lost 3 bases, the J end lost 6 bases, and 15 bases lay between the germline ends. This CDR3 contains 14 residues. Per germline, CDR1 SGHAT and CDR2 FQDESV (reference sequence). This entry belongs to a study of OX40 agonist ivuxolimab in advanced cancers. Turning to the study itself: Ivuxolimab, an agonist antibody against OX40 (CD134), was given to patients.

Profiled with immunoSEQ multiplex PCR; TCRdb holds only in-frame clones, not every one. The table has around 62,000 clones, roughly 76% seen once. This sequence was found in an adult with an advanced solid tumor such as melanoma, head and neck, liver or kidney cancer. The J gene is TRBJ2-7, the V gene TRBV11-1; D is perhaps TRBD1 or TRBD2 (6 bases each). Material: CD4+ or CD8+ T cells sorted from blood, obtained in a trial of the OX40 agonist ivuxolimab. CDR3 region: CASSFWGDTREQYF. The CDR3 DNA reads as TGTGCCAGCAGCTTTTGGGGGGACACACGCGAGCAGTACTTC.